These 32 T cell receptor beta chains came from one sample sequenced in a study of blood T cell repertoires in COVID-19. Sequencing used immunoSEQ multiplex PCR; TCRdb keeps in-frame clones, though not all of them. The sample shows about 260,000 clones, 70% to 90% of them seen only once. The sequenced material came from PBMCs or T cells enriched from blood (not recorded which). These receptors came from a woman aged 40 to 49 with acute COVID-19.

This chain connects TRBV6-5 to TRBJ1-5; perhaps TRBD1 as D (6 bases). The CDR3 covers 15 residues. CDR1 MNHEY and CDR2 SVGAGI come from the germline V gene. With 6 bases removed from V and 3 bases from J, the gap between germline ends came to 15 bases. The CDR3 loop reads CASSRGGGYNQPQHF. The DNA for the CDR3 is TGTGCCAGCAGCCGAGGTGGGGGCTACAATCAGCCCCAGCATTTT.

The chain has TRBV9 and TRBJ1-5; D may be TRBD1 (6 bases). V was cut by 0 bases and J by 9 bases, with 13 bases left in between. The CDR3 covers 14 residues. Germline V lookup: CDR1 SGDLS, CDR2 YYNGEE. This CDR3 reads CASSVEDGGMPQHF. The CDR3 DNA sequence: TGTGCCAGCAGCGTAGAAGATGGGGGCATGCCCCAGCATTTT.

CDR3 sequence reads: CASSATSPNEQFF. DNA for the CDR3: TGTGCCAGCAGCGCGACTAGCCCCAATGAGCAGTTCTTC. The chain uses TRBV9 and TRBJ2-1; 7 positions agree with TRBD2. Trimming took 3 bases from V and 6 from J; bases not matched to a gene: 3. The CDR3 runs 13 residues. Germline-derived CDR1 and CDR2 are SGDLS and YYNGEE.

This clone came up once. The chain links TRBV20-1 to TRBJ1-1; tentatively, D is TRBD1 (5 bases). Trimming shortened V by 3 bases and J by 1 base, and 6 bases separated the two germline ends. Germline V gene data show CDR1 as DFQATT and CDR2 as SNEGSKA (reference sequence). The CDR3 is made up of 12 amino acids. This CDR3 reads CSASRGNTEAFF. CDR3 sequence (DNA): TGCAGTGCTAGTAGGGGGAACACTGAAGCTTTCTTT.

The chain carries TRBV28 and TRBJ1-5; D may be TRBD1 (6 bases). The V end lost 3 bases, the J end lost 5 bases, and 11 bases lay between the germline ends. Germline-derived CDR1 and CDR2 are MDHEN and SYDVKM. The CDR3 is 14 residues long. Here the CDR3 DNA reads TGTGCCAGCAGTTTTTGGGGACATTATCAGCCCCAGCATTTT. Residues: CASSFWGHYQPQHF.

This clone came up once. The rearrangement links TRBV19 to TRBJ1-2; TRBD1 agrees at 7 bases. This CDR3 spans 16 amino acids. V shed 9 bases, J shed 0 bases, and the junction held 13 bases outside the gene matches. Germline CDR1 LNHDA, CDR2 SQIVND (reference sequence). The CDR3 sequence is CASAPGTEIANYGYTF. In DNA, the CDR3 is TGTGCCAGCGCACCCGGGACAGAAATAGCTAACTATGGCTACACCTTC.

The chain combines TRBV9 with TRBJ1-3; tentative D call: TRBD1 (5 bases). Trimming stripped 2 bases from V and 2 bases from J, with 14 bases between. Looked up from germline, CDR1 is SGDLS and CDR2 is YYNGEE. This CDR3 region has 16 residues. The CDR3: CASSVSQGWAGNTIYF. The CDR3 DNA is TGTGCCAGCAGCGTGAGTCAGGGCTGGGCTGGAAACACCATATATTTT.

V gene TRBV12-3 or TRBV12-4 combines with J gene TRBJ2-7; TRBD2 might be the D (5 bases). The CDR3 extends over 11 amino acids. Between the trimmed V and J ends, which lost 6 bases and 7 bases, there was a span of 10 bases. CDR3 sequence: CASSRTVEQYF. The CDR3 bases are TGTGCCAGCAGCCGGACTGTTGAGCAGTACTTC.

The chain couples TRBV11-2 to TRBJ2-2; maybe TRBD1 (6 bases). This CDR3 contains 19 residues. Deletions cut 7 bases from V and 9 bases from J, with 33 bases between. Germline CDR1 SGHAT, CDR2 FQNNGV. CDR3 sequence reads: CASTKKRGTPLGSIRELFF. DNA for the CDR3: TGTGCCAGCACCAAAAAAAGGGGGACCCCCCTAGGTTCCATCCGGGAGCTGTTTTTT.

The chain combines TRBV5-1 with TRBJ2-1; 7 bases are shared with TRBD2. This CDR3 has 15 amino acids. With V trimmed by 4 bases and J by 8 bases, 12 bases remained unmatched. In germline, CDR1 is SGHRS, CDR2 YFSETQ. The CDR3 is CASSRNSGPGDEQFF. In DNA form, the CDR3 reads TGCGCCAGCAGCCGAAATAGCGGGCCCGGCGATGAGCAGTTCTTC.

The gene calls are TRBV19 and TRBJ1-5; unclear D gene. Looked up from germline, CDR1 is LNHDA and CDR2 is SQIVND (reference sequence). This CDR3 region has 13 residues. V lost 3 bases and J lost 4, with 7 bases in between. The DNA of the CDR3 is TGTGCCAGTAGTATGGGCGTTAATCAGCCCCAGCATTTT. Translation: CASSMGVNQPQHF.

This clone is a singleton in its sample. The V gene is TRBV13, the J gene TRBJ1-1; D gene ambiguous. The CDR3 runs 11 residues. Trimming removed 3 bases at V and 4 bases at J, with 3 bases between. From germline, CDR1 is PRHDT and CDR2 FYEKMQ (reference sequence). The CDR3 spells CASSFRTEAFF. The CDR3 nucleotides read TGTGCCAGCAGCTTCCGCACTGAAGCTTTCTTT. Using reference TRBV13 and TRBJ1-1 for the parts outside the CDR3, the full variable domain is AAGVIQSPRHLIKEKRETATLKCYPIPRHDTVYWYQQGPGQDPQFLISFYEKMQSDKGSIPDRFSAQQFSDYHSELNMSSLELGDSALYFCASSFRTEAFFGQGTRLTVV.

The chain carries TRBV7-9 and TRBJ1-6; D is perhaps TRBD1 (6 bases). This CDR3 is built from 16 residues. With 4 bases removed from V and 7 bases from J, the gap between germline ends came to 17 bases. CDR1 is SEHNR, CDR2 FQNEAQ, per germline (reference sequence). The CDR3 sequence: CASSYSDSRMNSPLHF. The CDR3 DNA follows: TGTGCCAGCAGCTACTCGGACAGCCGAATGAATTCACCCCTCCACTTT.

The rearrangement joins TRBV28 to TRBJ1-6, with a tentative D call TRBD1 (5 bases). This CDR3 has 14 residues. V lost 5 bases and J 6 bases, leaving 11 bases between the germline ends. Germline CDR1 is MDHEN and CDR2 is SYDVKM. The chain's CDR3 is CASSTTRANSPLHF. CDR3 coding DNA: TGTGCCAGCAGTACGACCAGGGCTAATTCACCCCTCCACTTT.

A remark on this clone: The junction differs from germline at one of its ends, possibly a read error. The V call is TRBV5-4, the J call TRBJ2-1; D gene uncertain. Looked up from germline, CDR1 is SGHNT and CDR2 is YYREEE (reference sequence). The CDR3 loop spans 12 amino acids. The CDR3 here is CASTKDWVEHFF. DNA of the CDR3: TGTGCCAGCACCAAAGATTGGGTGGAGCATTTCTTC.

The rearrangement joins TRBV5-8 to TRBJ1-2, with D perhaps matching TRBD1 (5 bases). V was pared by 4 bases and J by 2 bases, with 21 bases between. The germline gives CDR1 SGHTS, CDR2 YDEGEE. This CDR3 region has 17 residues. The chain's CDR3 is CASSATASSDANYGYTF. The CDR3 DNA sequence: TGTGCCAGCAGCGCGACAGCTTCCTCAGACGCGAACTATGGCTACACCTTC.

CDR3 sequence reads: CASSTGTEEHYEQYF. The DNA for the CDR3 is TGTGCCAGCAGCACCGGGACAGAAGAACACTACGAGCAGTACTTC. The chain couples TRBV5-6 to TRBJ2-7, with 7 bases matching TRBD1. CDR1 and CDR2 (germline): SGHDT, YYEEEE. The CDR3 contains 15 residues. The ends lost 4 bases at V and 3 bases at J; junction bases unmatched: 10.

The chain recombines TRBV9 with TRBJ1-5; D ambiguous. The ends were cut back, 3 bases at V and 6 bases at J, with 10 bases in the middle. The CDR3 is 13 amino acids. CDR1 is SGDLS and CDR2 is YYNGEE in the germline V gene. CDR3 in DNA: TGTGCCAGCAGCGCGGCGGATCGTCAGCCCCAGCATTTT. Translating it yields CASSAADRQPQHF.

The CDR3 here is CSVAGTGGFDEQFF. The CDR3 nucleotides read TGCAGCGTTGCCGGGACAGGGGGCTTCGATGAGCAGTTCTTC. This chain connects TRBV29-1 to TRBJ2-1; 12 bases line up with TRBD1. V lost 4 bases and J lost 8; bases outside the gene matches: 6. Germline V gene sequence: CDR1 SQVTM, CDR2 ANQGSEA. This CDR3 contains 14 residues.

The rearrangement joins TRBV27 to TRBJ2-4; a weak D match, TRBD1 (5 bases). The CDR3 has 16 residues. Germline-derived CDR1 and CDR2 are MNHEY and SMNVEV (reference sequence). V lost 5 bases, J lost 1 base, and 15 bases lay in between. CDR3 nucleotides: TGTGCCAGCAGTCCCCCCCATGGGGCTGCCAAAAACATTCAGTACTTC. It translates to CASSPPHGAAKNIQYF.

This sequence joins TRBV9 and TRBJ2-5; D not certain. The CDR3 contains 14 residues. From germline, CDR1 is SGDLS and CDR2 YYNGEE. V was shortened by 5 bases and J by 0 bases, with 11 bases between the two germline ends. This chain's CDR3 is CASSRLVYQETQYF. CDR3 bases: TGTGCCAGCAGTAGACTCGTCTACCAAGAGACCCAGTACTTC.

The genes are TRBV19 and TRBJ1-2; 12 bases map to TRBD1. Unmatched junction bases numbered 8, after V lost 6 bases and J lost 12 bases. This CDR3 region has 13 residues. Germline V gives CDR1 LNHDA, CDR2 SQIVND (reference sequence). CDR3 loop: CASRSGTGGEDTF. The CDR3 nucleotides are TGTGCCAGTAGATCCGGGACAGGGGGCGAAGACACCTTC.

As DNA, the CDR3 is TGTGCCAGTAGTAGCGGGAGCACAGATACGCAGTATTTT. Translated: CASSSGSTDTQYF. The chain uses TRBV19 and TRBJ2-3; possible D gene TRBD2, 5 bases. CDR1 and CDR2 (germline): LNHDA, SQIVND (reference sequence). CDR3 size: 13 residues. The V end lost 4 bases, the J end lost 0 bases, and 5 bases lay between the germline ends.

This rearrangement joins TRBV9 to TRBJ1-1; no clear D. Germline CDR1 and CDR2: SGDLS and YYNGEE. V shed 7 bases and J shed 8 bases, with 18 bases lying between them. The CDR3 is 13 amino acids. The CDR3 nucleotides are TGTGCCAGCCGGGGAGGAACTGCGGGCGAAGCTTTCTTT. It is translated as CASRGGTAGEAFF.

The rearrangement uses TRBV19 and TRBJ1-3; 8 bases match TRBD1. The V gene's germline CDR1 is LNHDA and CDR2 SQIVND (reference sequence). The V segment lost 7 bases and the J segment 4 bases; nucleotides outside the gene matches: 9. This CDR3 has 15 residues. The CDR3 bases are TGTGCCAGTACCCTTACAGGGGGTTCCGGAAACACCATATATTTT. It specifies CASTLTGGSGNTIYF.

As DNA, the CDR3 is TGTGCCAGCAGCCCCGGGCGGGGGGAACCGAACTATGGCTACACCTTC. Translating it yields CASSPGRGEPNYGYTF. This sequence joins TRBV28 and TRBJ1-2, with D possibly matching TRBD1 (5 bases). Germline CDR1 MDHEN, CDR2 SYDVKM. The CDR3 has 16 amino acids. Trimming removed 6 bases at V and 2 bases at J, with 19 bases between.

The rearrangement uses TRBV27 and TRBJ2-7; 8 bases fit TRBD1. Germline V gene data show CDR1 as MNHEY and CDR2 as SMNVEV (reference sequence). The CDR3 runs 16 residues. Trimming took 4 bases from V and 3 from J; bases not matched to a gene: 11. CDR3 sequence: CASSSMDRAVGYEQYF. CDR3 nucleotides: TGTGCCAGCAGTTCCATGGACAGGGCTGTTGGCTACGAGCAGTACTTC.

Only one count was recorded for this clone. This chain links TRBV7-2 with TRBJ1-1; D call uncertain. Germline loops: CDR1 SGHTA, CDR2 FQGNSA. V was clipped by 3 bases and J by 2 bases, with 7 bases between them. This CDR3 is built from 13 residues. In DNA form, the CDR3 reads TGTGCCAGCAGCTTTATCCCTAACACTGAAGCTTTCTTT. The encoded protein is CASSFIPNTEAFF.

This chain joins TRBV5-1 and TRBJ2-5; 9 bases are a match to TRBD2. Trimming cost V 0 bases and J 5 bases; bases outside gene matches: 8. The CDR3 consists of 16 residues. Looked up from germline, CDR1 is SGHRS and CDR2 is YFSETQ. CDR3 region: CASSLDPSGTGETQYF. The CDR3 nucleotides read TGCGCCAGCAGCTTGGATCCTAGCGGGACCGGTGAGACCCAGTACTTC.

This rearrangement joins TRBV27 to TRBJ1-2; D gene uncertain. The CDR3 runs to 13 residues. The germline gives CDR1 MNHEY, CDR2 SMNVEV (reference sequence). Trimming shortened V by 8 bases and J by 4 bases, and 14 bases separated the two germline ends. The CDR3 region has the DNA TGTGCCAGCGCGCGAGTCGATACCTATGGCTACACCTTC. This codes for CASARVDTYGYTF.

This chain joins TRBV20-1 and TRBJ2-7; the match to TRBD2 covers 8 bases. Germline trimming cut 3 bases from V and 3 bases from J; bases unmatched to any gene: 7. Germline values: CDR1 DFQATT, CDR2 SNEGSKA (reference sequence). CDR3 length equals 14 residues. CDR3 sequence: CSASRGGTIYEQYF. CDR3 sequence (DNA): TGCAGTGCTAGTCGGGGGGGGACAATCTACGAGCAGTACTTC.

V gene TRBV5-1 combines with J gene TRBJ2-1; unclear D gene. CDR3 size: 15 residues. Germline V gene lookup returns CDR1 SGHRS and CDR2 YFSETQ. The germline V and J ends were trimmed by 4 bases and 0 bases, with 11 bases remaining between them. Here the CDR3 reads CASSQSHGSYNEQFF. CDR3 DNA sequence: TGCGCCAGCAGCCAATCCCACGGCTCCTACAATGAGCAGTTCTTC.